The 27 T cell receptor beta chains reported below all come from one sample, sequenced in a study of long-term antiretroviral therapy in people with HIV. Researchers ran immunoSEQ v3.0 at survey level. Assay used: immunoSEQ multiplex PCR; TCRdb lists only in-frame clones, some missing. The sample has some 43,000 clones, approximately 86% seen once. The specimen comprised unsorted PBMCs, sampled 0.1 years before starting antiretroviral therapy. The receptors shown here come from a woman aged 45-65 years with HIV.

The V gene is TRBV6-5, the J gene TRBJ2-3, with 11 positions matching TRBD1. This CDR3 spans 15 amino acids. CDR1 is MNHEY and CDR2 is SVGAGI in the germline V gene. V was clipped by 6 bases and J by 3 bases; unmatched bases: 5. The CDR3 nucleotides are TGTGCCAGCAGGACGGGACAGGGGGAAACAGATACGCAGTATTTT. Amino acid sequence: CASRTGQGETDTQYF.

J is TRBJ2-3 and V is TRBV11-2; TRBD2 matches at 9 bases. The CDR3 runs to 16 residues. J gave up 8 bases and V 5 bases, and 14 bases lay outside the gene matches. From germline, CDR1 is SGHAT and CDR2 FQNNGV. CDR3: CASSPIWGGGAGTQYF. DNA for the CDR3: TGTGCCAGCAGCCCAATCTGGGGCGGGGGGGCCGGTACGCAGTATTTT.

CDR3 residues: CASSMATEAYGYTF. As DNA, the CDR3 is TGTGCCAGTAGTATGGCGACGGAGGCCTATGGCTACACCTTC. The gene calls are TRBV19 and TRBJ1-2, with D unclear. Germline V CDR1 and CDR2: LNHDA, SQIVND (reference sequence). The V end lost 3 bases, the J end lost 4 bases, and 12 bases lay between the germline ends. CDR3 length equals 14 residues.

The V and J genes are TRBV25-1 and TRBJ2-7, with D maybe TRBD2 (5 bases). V lost 8 bases, J lost 1 base, and 15 bases lay in between. The CDR3 is 14 residues long. The germline CDR1 and CDR2 sequences are MGHDK and SYGVNS. This chain's CDR3 is CASRPGMGSYEQYF. The CDR3 DNA reads as TGTGCCAGCCGACCGGGGATGGGGTCCTACGAGCAGTACTTC.

The rearrangement links TRBV5-4 to TRBJ2-7; the match to TRBD2 covers 8 bases. The germline V gene has CDR1 SGHNT and CDR2 YYREEE (reference sequence). J gave up 2 bases and V 7 bases, and 5 bases lay outside the gene matches. The CDR3 loop spans 13 amino acids. The CDR3 coding sequence is TGTGCCAGCCGGGGGGGGTCCGCCTACGAGCAGTACTTC. Translation: CASRGGSAYEQYF.

This chain's CDR3 is CASLKDYYEQYF. As DNA, the CDR3 is TGCGCCAGCCTAAAGGACTACTACGAGCAGTACTTC. The V call is TRBV10-1, the J call TRBJ2-7; possible D gene TRBD2, 6 bases. Trimming took off 8 bases at V and 3 bases at J, with 11 bases between the two ends. The germline CDR1 and CDR2 sequences are WNHNN and SYGVQD (reference sequence). The CDR3 consists of 12 residues.

This chain links TRBV11-2 with TRBJ2-3, with TRBD2 matching over 11 bases. CDR3 length: 18 residues. V dropped 7 bases and J dropped 2; count of bases not matched to a gene: 14. CDR1 and CDR2 (germline): SGHAT, FQNNGV. The CDR3 DNA reads TGTGCCAGCACCCTTCTTCGGCTAGCGGGGGGCCTCACAGATACGCAGTATTTT. Translation gives CASTLLRLAGGLTDTQYF.

V and J are TRBV7-9 and TRBJ2-3; D is ambiguous. The CDR3 spans 14 residues. CDR1 is SEHNR and CDR2 is FQNEAQ in the germline V gene (reference sequence). V lost 3 bases to trimming and J lost 5 bases, with 12 bases between them. For the CDR3, the DNA is TGTGCCAGCAGCTTGCCCCCCAGACAAGATACGCAGTATTTT. Its protein is CASSLPPRQDTQYF.

This clone was observed a handful of times. The rearrangement uses TRBV5-4 and TRBJ1-6; D gene unclear. This CDR3 spans 15 amino acids. CDR1 and CDR2 (germline): SGHNT, YYREEE (reference sequence). V lost 4 bases, J lost 11 bases, and 19 bases lay in between. CDR3 sequence reads: CASSTSGVGKAPLHF. CDR3 nucleotides: TGTGCCAGCAGCACTTCAGGTGTGGGGAAGGCACCCCTCCACTTT.

This chain links TRBV5-8 with TRBJ1-3; possible D gene TRBD1, 5 bases. Germline V gives CDR1 SGHTS, CDR2 YDEGEE. The CDR3 runs to 17 residues. Trimming removed 1 base at V and 0 bases at J, with 14 bases between. CDR3: CASSLYGGFDSGNTIYF. CDR3 in DNA: TGTGCCAGCAGCTTGTATGGGGGTTTCGACTCTGGAAACACCATATATTTT.

This clone was counted once. The chain employs TRBV5-5 and TRBJ2-6; 8 bases align to TRBD1. V lost 2 bases to trimming and J lost 0 bases; unmatched junction nucleotides: 4. This CDR3 has 17 amino acids. The germline CDR1 and CDR2 sequences are SGHKS and YYEKEE (reference sequence). The CDR3 DNA reads as TGTGCCAGCAGCTTTGACAGGGGCCTCTCTGGGGCCAACGTCCTGACTTTC. Protein sequence: CASSFDRGLSGANVLTF.

The chain joins TRBV10-3 to TRBJ2-3, with 8 bases lining up with TRBD1. The junction had 6 bases not matched to a gene; V was cut back by 6 bases and J by 4 bases. The CDR3 is made up of 14 amino acids. Per the germline V gene, CDR1 is ENHRY and CDR2 is SYGVKD. CDR3 DNA: TGTGCCATCAGGGCAGGGGGCGAGGCAGATACGCAGTATTTT. It is translated as CAIRAGGEADTQYF.

The genes are TRBV5-1 and TRBJ2-7; 8 bases fit TRBD1. The CDR3 length is 14 residues. CDR1 and CDR2 (germline): SGHRS, YFSETQ. Trimming cost V 0 bases and J 2 bases; bases outside gene matches: 1. As DNA, the CDR3 is TGCGCCAGCAGCTTGGAGGGACAGGCCTACGAGCAGTACTTC. Its translation is CASSLEGQAYEQYF.

V gene TRBV4-1 combines with J gene TRBJ2-2; possibly TRBD1 or TRBD2 for D (5 bases each). Trimming stripped 1 base from V and 4 bases from J, with 13 bases between. CDR1 and CDR2 (germline): MGHRA, YSYEKL. This CDR3 comprises 16 residues. DNA for the CDR3: TGCGCCAGCAGCCAAGTTGGGGGTTTTGGCACCGGGGAGCTGTTTTTT. Translation: CASSQVGGFGTGELFF.

The CDR3 spells CASSVEAGNTGELFF. The CDR3 bases are TGTGCCAGCAGCGTAGAGGCAGGAAACACCGGGGAGCTGTTTTTT. The J gene is TRBJ2-2, the V gene TRBV9, with D unclear. From germline, CDR1 is SGDLS and CDR2 YYNGEE. V lost 0 bases, J lost 2 bases, and 8 bases lay in between. The CDR3 totals 15 residues.

The V call is TRBV27, the J call TRBJ2-1, with TRBD1 matching over 7 bases. J lost 0 bases, V lost 6 bases, and 5 bases had no gene match. This CDR3 contains 15 residues. CDR1 is MNHEY and CDR2 is SMNVEV in the germline V gene (reference sequence). DNA of the CDR3: TGTGCCAGCAGCCCCAGGGGGACCTCCTACAATGAGCAGTTCTTC. Its translation: CASSPRGTSYNEQFF.

This clone has a handful of counts. V usage is TRBV6-1 and J usage is TRBJ1-3; TRBD1 matches at 7 bases. CDR1 and CDR2 (germline): MNHNS, SASEGT. The CDR3 loop spans 15 amino acids. Trimming took 5 bases from V and 2 from J; bases not matched to a gene: 6. CDR3 loop: CASSSNRGTGNTIYF. The CDR3 DNA reads TGTGCCAGCAGTTCGAACAGGGGTACTGGAAACACCATATATTTT.

This chain connects TRBV4-2 to TRBJ2-7; 15 positions agree with TRBD2. The junction had 12 bases not matched to a gene; V was cut back by 3 bases and J by 0 bases. CDR3 length equals 20 residues. Per germline, CDR1 LGHNA and CDR2 YNFKEQ. The CDR3 region has the DNA TGTGCCAGCAGCCAGAAGAGGTGGGGACTAGCGGGGGGAAGCTCCTACGAGCAGTACTTC. This sequence encodes CASSQKRWGLAGGSSYEQYF.

This sequence joins TRBV6-6 and TRBJ1-5; unclear D gene. Germline-derived CDR1 and CDR2 are MNHNY and SVGAGI (reference sequence). The CDR3 sequence is 16 residues long. V lost 2 bases and J 0 bases, leaving 11 bases between the germline ends. The CDR3 reads CASSYAYIDSNQPQHF. CDR3 sequence (DNA): TGTGCCAGCAGTTACGCGTACATAGATAGCAATCAGCCCCAGCATTTT.

The chain joins TRBV6-6 to TRBJ1-1; D is unresolved. V shed 8 bases and J shed 0 bases, with 10 bases lying between them. This CDR3 spans 13 amino acids. Germline V CDR1 and CDR2: MNHNY, SVGAGI (reference sequence). The CDR3 region is CASGSQVNTEAFF. The CDR3 DNA reads TGTGCCAGCGGATCGCAAGTGAACACTGAAGCTTTCTTT.

The chain links TRBV27 to TRBJ1-6, with TRBD1 matching over 8 bases. The CDR3 consists of 16 residues. The V segment lost 5 bases and the J segment 6 bases; nucleotides outside the gene matches: 9. Germline V gives CDR1 MNHEY, CDR2 SMNVEV (reference sequence). CDR3: CASSPPTGARNSPLHF. CDR3 DNA: TGTGCCAGCAGTCCACCGACAGGGGCTCGTAATTCACCCCTCCACTTT.

CDR3 coding DNA: TGTGCCAGCAGCCCCTGGGGCGGGGGGGCCTACGAGCAGTACTTC. Translation: CASSPWGGGAYEQYF. This chain connects TRBV7-2 to TRBJ2-7, with 9 bases matching TRBD2. CDR3 length: 15 residues. Germline CDR1 SGHTA, CDR2 FQGNSA. V was clipped by 5 bases and J by 2 bases; unmatched bases: 7. Based on the CDR3 plus reference TRBV7-2 and TRBJ2-7, the full variable domain is GAGVSQSPSNKVTEKGKDVELRCDPISGHTALYWYRQSLGQGLEFLIYFQGNSAPDKSGLPSDRFSAERTGGSVSTLTIQRTQQEDSAVYLCASSPWGGGAYEQYFGPGTRLTVT.

This clone was seen only a few times. The gene calls are TRBV5-1 and TRBJ1-5; the match to TRBD1 covers 7 bases. Per germline, CDR1 SGHRS and CDR2 YFSETQ. This CDR3 has 15 residues. V dropped 4 bases and J dropped 5; count of bases not matched to a gene: 9. The CDR3: CASSTTGLPDQPQHF. The DNA of the CDR3 is TGCGCCAGCAGCACGACAGGGCTGCCCGATCAGCCCCAGCATTTT.

This clone appeared once. The V call is TRBV27, the J call TRBJ2-2, with 11 bases that match TRBD2. Germline loops: CDR1 MNHEY, CDR2 SMNVEV (reference sequence). This CDR3 spans 16 amino acids. V shed 5 bases and J 3 bases; nucleotides not matched to a gene: 5. CDR3 protein: CASSQLAGAYTGELFF. DNA for the CDR3: TGTGCCAGCAGTCAACTAGCGGGGGCCTACACCGGGGAGCTGTTTTTT.

The CDR3 loop reads CATGTGDLYSPLHF. In DNA, the CDR3 is TGTGCCACGGGGACAGGGGATTTGTACTCACCCCTCCACTTT. The genes are TRBV15 and TRBJ1-6; 10 bases are shared with TRBD1. The CDR3 consists of 14 residues. In germline, CDR1 is LNHNV, CDR2 YYDKDF (reference sequence). V dropped 9 bases and J dropped 10; count of bases not matched to a gene: 9. The whole variable domain, filled in from reference TRBV15 and TRBJ1-6, reads DAMVIQNPRYQVTQFGKPVTLSCSQTLNHNVMYWYQQKSSQAPKLLFHYYDKDFNNEADTPDNFQSRRPNTSFCFLDIRSPGLGDTAMYLCATGTGDLYSPLHFGNGTRLTVT.

The rearrangement joins TRBV5-1 to TRBJ1-1, with D maybe TRBD1 (5 bases). The V end lost 3 bases, the J end lost 1 base, and 13 bases lay between the germline ends. Germline V gene data show CDR1 as SGHRS and CDR2 as YFSETQ. The CDR3 sequence is 15 residues long. The CDR3 loop reads CASSWLGTENTEAFF. The CDR3 nucleotides read TGCGCCAGCAGCTGGTTAGGGACGGAGAACACTGAAGCTTTCTTT.

V usage is TRBV2 and J usage is TRBJ2-3; TRBD2 might be the D (7 bases). Trimming removed 0 bases at V and 4 bases at J, with 17 bases between. The CDR3 is made up of 17 amino acids. Germline CDR1 is SNHLY and CDR2 is FYNNEI. The CDR3 reads CASSEALGGGGPDTQYF. In nucleotides, the CDR3 is TGTGCCAGCAGTGAAGCGCTAGGGGGGGGCGGGCCAGATACGCAGTATTTT.